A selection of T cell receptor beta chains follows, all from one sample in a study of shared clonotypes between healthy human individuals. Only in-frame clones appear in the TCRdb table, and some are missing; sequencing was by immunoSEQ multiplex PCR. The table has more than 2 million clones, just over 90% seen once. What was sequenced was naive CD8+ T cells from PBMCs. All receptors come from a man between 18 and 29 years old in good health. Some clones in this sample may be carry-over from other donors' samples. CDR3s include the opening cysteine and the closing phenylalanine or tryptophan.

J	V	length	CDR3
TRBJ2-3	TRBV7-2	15	CASSLKRAAADTQYF
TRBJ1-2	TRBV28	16	CASSPRTGRGPYGYTF
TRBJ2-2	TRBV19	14	CASSIRESTGELFF
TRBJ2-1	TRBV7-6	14	CASRPEGRWNEQFF
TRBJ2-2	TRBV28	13	CASRWTREGELFF
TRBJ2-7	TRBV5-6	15	CASSLGGARVYEQYF
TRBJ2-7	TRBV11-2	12	CASSLVGGEQYF
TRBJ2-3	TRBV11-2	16	CASRGLARRGTDTQYF
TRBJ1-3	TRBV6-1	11	CASPSGNTIYF
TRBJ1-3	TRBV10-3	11	CAIGLGNTIYF
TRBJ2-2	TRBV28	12	CASSYQAGELFF
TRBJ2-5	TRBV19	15	CASSRGTSARETQYF
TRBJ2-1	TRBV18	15	CASSHAGTLYNEQFF
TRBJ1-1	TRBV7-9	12	CASSDRATEAFF
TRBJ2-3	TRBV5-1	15	CASSLSGFSTDTQYF
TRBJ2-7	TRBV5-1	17	CASSRDFSLVSSYEQYF
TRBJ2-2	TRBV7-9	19	CASSPPTSGRSITTGELFF
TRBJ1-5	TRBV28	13	CASQQGYDQPQHF
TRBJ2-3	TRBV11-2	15	CASSPRQFGTDTQYF
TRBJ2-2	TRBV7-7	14	CASSLGVHTGELFF
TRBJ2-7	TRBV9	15	CASSVGDRGSYEQYF
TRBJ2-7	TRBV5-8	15	CASSLWGQGAHEQYF
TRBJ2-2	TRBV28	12	CASSFDTGELFF
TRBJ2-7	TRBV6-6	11	CASRESYEQYF
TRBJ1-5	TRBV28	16	CASSGTWDRDNQPQHF
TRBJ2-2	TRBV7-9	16	CASSRTSGRLGGELFF
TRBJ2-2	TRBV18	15	CASLPRHQNTGELFF
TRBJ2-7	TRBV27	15	CASSPGLARYYEQYF
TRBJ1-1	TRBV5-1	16	CASSLGQVLMNTEAFF
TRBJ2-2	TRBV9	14	CASSGAASGRELFF
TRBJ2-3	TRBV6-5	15	CASSYSRGRENTQYF
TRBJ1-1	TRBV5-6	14	CASSLGRLNTEAFF
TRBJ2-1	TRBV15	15	CATSPRTGGGNEQFF